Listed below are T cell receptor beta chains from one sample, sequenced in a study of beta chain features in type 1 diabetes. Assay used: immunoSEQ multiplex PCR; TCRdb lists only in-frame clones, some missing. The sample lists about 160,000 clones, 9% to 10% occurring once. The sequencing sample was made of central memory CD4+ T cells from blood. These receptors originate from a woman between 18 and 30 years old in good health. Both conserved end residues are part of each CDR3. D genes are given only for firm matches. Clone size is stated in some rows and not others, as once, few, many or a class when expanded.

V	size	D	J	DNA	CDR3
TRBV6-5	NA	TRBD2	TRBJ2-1	TGTGCCAGCAGTTACTCAGGTAGCGGGGGGATCAATGAGCAGTTCTTC	CASSYSGSGGINEQFF
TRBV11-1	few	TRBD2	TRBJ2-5	TGTGCCAGCAGTCGAAGAGGGACTAGCGGTCTGGAGACCCAGTACTTC	CASSRRGTSGLETQYF
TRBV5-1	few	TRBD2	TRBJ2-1	TGCGCCAGCCGACCCATGTTTCAGTCGGGAGGCTCCTACAATGAGCAGTTCTTC	CASRPMFQSGGSYNEQFF
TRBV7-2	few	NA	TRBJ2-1	TGTGCCAGCAGCTTTACTGGGAGGGAGCAGTTCTTC	CASSFTGREQFF
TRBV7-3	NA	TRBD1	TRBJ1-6	TGTGCCAGCAGCTCCCGGGACAGGGACTCACCCCTCCACTTT	CASSSRDRDSPLHF
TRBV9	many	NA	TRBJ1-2	TGTGCCAGCAGCTCACCACTCACTTATGGCTACACCTTC	CASSSPLTYGYTF
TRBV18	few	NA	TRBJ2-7	TGTGCCAGCTCACCAGACAGCCACGAGCAGTACTTC	CASSPDSHEQYF
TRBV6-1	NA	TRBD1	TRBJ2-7	TGTGCCAGCAGCCCCGGGACAGGGGAACGGCAGTACTTC	CASSPGTGERQYF
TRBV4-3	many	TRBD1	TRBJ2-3	TGCGCCAGCAGCCTCAGGGGGACAGATACGCAGTATTTT	CASSLRGTDTQYF
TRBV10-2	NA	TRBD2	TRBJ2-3	TGCGCCAGCAGTAGGCCCAGCGGGGGGTCAGATACGCAGTATTTT	CASSRPSGGSDTQYF
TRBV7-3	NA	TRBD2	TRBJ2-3	TGTGCCAGCAAAGGCCAGGGGCCGATGGGGCTAGCGGGAGTGGAAGATACGCAGTATTTT	CASKGQGPMGLAGVEDTQYF
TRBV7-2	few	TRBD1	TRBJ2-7	TGTGCCAGCAGCTCGACCGGGACAGGAGGGCAGTACTTC	CASSSTGTGGQYF
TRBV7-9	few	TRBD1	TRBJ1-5	TGTGCCAGCAGCTTAGCAGGGGGCTCTAGCAATCAGCCCCAGCATTTT	CASSLAGGSSNQPQHF
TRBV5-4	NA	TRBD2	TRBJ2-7	TGTGCCAGCAGCTGGACTAGCGGGAAATTCTACGAGCAGTACTTC	CASSWTSGKFYEQYF
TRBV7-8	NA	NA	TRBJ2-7	TGTGCCAGCAGCTTAGAGGCTGGAGGTTCCTACGAGCAGTACTTC	CASSLEAGGSYEQYF
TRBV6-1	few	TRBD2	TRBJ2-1	TGTGCCAGCAGTGAAGGGACTAGCGGGAGGAACGAGCAGTTCTTC	CASSEGTSGRNEQFF
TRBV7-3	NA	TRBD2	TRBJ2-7	TGTGCCAGCAGCTTAAGTGCGGGGGGACACGACGAGCAGTACTTC	CASSLSAGGHDEQYF
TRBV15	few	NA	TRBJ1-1	TGTGCCACCAGCAGACCTCTCCGACGGAGCGACGAAGCTTTCTTT	CATSRPLRRSDEAFF
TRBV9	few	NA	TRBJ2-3	TGTGCCAGCAGCCGGGCGGGGGCCAGCACAGATACGCAGTATTTT	CASSRAGASTDTQYF
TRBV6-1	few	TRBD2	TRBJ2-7	TGTGCCAGCAGTGACGGGGGGTACTACGAGCAGTACTTC	CASSDGGYYEQYF
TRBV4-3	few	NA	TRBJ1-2	TGCGCCAGCAGCCGGGAAAGAGGGAACTATGGCTACACCTTC	CASSRERGNYGYTF
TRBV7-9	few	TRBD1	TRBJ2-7	TGTGCCAGCAGCTTGGACAGGGGTTACCACGAGCAGTACTTC	CASSLDRGYHEQYF
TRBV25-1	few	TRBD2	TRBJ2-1	TGTGCCAGCAGTGAATGGAGAGGACTAGCGGGAGAGCAGTTCTTC	CASSEWRGLAGEQFF
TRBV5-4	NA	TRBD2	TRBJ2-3	TGTGCCAGCAGCCGCCCCCCCAGCGGGGGGTTCACAGATACGCAGTATTTT	CASSRPPSGGFTDTQYF
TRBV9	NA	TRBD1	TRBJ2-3	TGTGCCAGCAGCGTGGCACAGGGGGTGACAGATACGCAGTATTTT	CASSVAQGVTDTQYF
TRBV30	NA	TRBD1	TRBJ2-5	TGTGCCTGGGGACCGGGACAGGGGTTGGAGACCCAGTACTTC	CAWGPGQGLETQYF
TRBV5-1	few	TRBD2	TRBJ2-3	TGCGCCAGCAGCTTGCTAGCGGGAAGCACAGATACGCAGTATTTT	CASSLLAGSTDTQYF
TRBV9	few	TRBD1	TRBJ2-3	TGTGCCAGCAGCGTAGACCCGACAGGGGAAGATACGCAGTATTTT	CASSVDPTGEDTQYF
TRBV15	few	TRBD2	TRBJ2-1	TGTGCCACCAGCAGATCAGCGGGAGGGCCTGGGGATGAGCAGTTCTTC	CATSRSAGGPGDEQFF
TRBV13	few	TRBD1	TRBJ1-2	TGTGCCAGCAGCCCCCGTAGAAGCGGACAGGACTATGGCTACACCTTC	CASSPRRSGQDYGYTF
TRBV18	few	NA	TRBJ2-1	TGTGCCAGCTCACTCCTCATGGAGAATGAGCAGTTCTTC	CASSLLMENEQFF
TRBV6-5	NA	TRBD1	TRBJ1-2	TGTGCCAGCAGTCAAGACAGGGGGCAAGAAAGCTACACCTTC	CASSQDRGQESYTF